One and the same sample provided the 11 T cell receptor beta chains below, sequenced in a study of CD8 T cells in ankylosing spondylitis. Study-wide findings and caveats: What seemed typical of ankylosing spondylitis blood was a TCR beta motif built from about eight highly homologous variants.

These receptors' targets are unknown. TCRdb processed the 5' RACE reads anew with MiXCR; each CDR3 protein has one entry. Of hundreds of thousands of distinct CDR3 sequences listed, roughly 27% are singletons. The sample consisted of blood, either unsorted or a sorted T cell fraction (not recorded which). The origin of the receptors is a male donor with ankylosing spondylitis.

The chain couples TRBV20-1 to TRBJ2-7; tentative D call: TRBD2 (6 bases). The ends were cut back, 4 bases at V and 3 bases at J, with 19 bases in the middle. Germline V gene data show CDR1 as DFQATT and CDR2 as SNEGSKA (reference sequence). The CDR3 contains 15 residues. CDR3 in amino acids: CSAKPPFGSNYEQYF. The CDR3 bases are TGCAGTGCTAAACCCCCTTTCGGGAGTAACTACGAGCAGTACTTC.

This rearrangement joins TRBV4-1 to TRBJ1-1; D perhaps matches TRBD1 (6 bases). Germline loops: CDR1 MGHRA, CDR2 YSYEKL. V was trimmed by 0 bases and J by 1 base, leaving 9 bases between them. This CDR3 is built from 15 residues. The chain's CDR3 is CASSQEGQTNTEAFF. The CDR3 nucleotides are TGCGCCAGCAGCCAAGAGGGACAAACGAACACTGAAGCTTTCTTT.

The rearrangement uses TRBV20-1 and TRBJ1-5, with a tentative D call TRBD1 (6 bases). There are 13 residues in the CDR3. The germline V gene has CDR1 DFQATT and CDR2 SNEGSKA (reference sequence). The V and J ends lost 5 bases and 3 bases respectively, with 11 bases between them. Here the CDR3 reads CSADTGINQPQHF. DNA for the CDR3: TGCAGTGCTGATACAGGGATCAATCAGCCCCAGCATTTT.

The sample holds a few counts of this clonotype. The gene calls are TRBV7-2 and TRBJ2-5; 7 bases agree with TRBD1. The CDR3 extends over 16 amino acids. Germline assignment: CDR1 SGHTA and CDR2 FQGNSA. Unmatched junction bases numbered 8, after V lost 4 bases and J lost 0 bases. CDR3 in DNA: TGTGCCAGCAGCTCACAAACAGGGGCCTACCAAGAGACCCAGTACTTC. Amino acids: CASSSQTGAYQETQYF.

This clonotype was counted only a few times. The chain combines TRBV7-9 with TRBJ1-1, with 11 bases aligning to TRBD1. CDR1 SEHNR and CDR2 FQNEAQ come from the germline V gene (reference sequence). The CDR3 length is 16 residues. Trimming removed 2 bases from V and 3 bases from J; junction bases left unmatched: 5. Written as DNA, the CDR3 is TGTGCCAGCAGCTTACCTCCGGGACAGGGGGACACTGAAGCTTTCTTT. Encoded protein: CASSLPPGQGDTEAFF.

This clonotype appeared once. The chain couples TRBV3-1 to TRBJ1-1; unclear D gene. Trimming shortened V by 0 bases and J by 0 bases, and 17 bases separated the two germline ends. The CDR3 runs 18 residues. In germline, CDR1 is LGHDT, CDR2 YNNKEL (reference sequence). DNA of the CDR3: TGTGCCAGCAGCCAAGATCTCGGAGGAGCTGGAATGAACACTGAAGCTTTCTTT. Translation: CASSQDLGGAGMNTEAFF.

This clonotype has a handful of counts. V gene TRBV20-1 combines with J gene TRBJ2-1; 14 nucleotides line up with TRBD2. CDR1 and CDR2 from the germline V gene are DFQATT and SNEGSKA (reference sequence). This CDR3 comprises 15 residues. V gave up 1 base and J gave up 6 bases; unmatched junction bases: 2. CDR3 loop: CSARVGTSGSNEQFF. The CDR3 DNA sequence: TGCAGTGCTAGAGTGGGGACTAGCGGGAGCAATGAGCAGTTCTTC.

As DNA, the CDR3 is TGTGCCAGCAGCCAAGCGGGTTATAGCAATCAGCCCCAGCATTTT. It yields the protein CASSQAGYSNQPQHF. The genes are TRBV3-1 and TRBJ1-5; D uncertain. Germline assignment: CDR1 LGHDT and CDR2 YNNKEL (reference sequence). Between the trimmed V and J ends, which lost 1 base and 0 bases, there was a span of 7 bases. This CDR3 contains 15 residues.

In this sample, this clonotype turned up once. The rearrangement joins TRBV5-1 to TRBJ2-3, with TRBD2 identical over 12 bases. The CDR3 sequence is 16 residues long. The V gene end was trimmed by 4 bases and the J gene end by 2 bases; junction bases not matched to a gene: 5. Germline V gives CDR1 SGHRS, CDR2 YFSETQ. CDR3 sequence reads: CASSGGLAGITDTQYF. DNA for the CDR3: TGCGCCAGCAGCGGTGGACTAGCGGGAATCACAGATACGCAGTATTTT. The full variable domain, completed using reference TRBV5-1 and TRBJ2-3, is KAGVTQTPRYLIKTRGQQVTLSCSPISGHRSVSWYQQTPGQGLQFLFEYFSETQRNKGNFPGRFSGRQFSNSRSEMNVSTLELGDSALYLCASSGGLAGITDTQYFGPGTRLTVL.

The chain has TRBV5-1 and TRBJ2-1, with D possibly called TRBD1 or TRBD2 (5 bases each). This CDR3 has 17 residues. V was trimmed by 4 bases and J by 0 bases, leaving 17 bases between them. Germline V gene data show CDR1 as SGHRS and CDR2 as YFSETQ. The DNA for the CDR3 is TGCGCCAGCAGCGTCTCGGGACCTCGAAGCTCCTACAATGAGCAGTTCTTC. Translating gives CASSVSGPRSSYNEQFF.

This clonotype has a handful of counts. The J gene is TRBJ2-1, the V gene TRBV12-3 or TRBV12-4; the D gene is possibly TRBD2 (5 bases). Trimming cost V 5 bases and J 7 bases, with 18 bases left between them. This CDR3 comprises 15 residues. The CDR3 DNA is TGTGCCAGCAGTGTTGGACTCCACCTGGGGAATGAGCAGTTCTTC. Translation: CASSVGLHLGNEQFF.